The 16 T cell receptor beta chains listed next were all sequenced from one sample in a study of ipilimumab plus nivolumab after autologous stem cell transplantation. Sequencing was performed with immunoSEQ multiplex PCR; in TCRdb, only in-frame clones are kept and a portion is missing. The sample has 10,000 or so clones; roughly three quarters are singletons. The sample in question was PBMCs, obtained in a trial of ipilimumab plus nivolumab as post-transplant consolidation. These receptors were obtained from a male donor with diffuse large B-cell lymphoma.

This sequence joins TRBV7-3 and TRBJ2-5; D unresolved. The length of the CDR3 is 15 residues. Germline V gives CDR1 SGHTA, CDR2 FQGTGA. V lost 2 bases to trimming and J lost 5 bases, with 15 bases between them. As DNA, the CDR3 is TGTGCCAGCAGCTTATCTGGCACAGTGGGGGAGACCCAGTACTTC. Translated, it gives CASSLSGTVGETQYF.

The chain uses TRBV27 and TRBJ1-2; the match to TRBD1 covers 7 bases. The germline CDR1 and CDR2 sequences are MNHEY and SMNVEV (reference sequence). The V and J ends lost 5 bases and 6 bases, in that order; junction bases with no gene match: 6. CDR3 length equals 13 residues. The CDR3 coding sequence is TGTGCCAGCAGTCTAAGGACAGGTAATGGCTACACCTTC. This codes for CASSLRTGNGYTF.

The V call is TRBV6-5, the J call TRBJ2-7; 9 bases line up with TRBD1. The germline gives CDR1 MNHEY, CDR2 SVGAGI. The junction had 8 bases not matched to a gene; V was cut back by 6 bases and J by 2 bases. The CDR3 extends over 15 amino acids. Written as DNA, the CDR3 is TGTGCCAGCAGGCCAGACAGGGGGGGAACCTACGAGCAGTACTTC. Its protein is CASRPDRGGTYEQYF.

This rearrangement joins TRBV6-1 to TRBJ2-7; D is possibly TRBD1 or TRBD2 (5 bases each). There are 14 residues in the CDR3. Trimming shortened V by 6 bases and J by 3 bases, and 15 bases separated the two germline ends. CDR1 is MNHNS and CDR2 is SASEGT in the germline V gene. CDR3 nucleotide sequence: TGTGCCAGCAGCCCCGGGACGGCTTTCTACGAGCAGTACTTC. Protein: CASSPGTAFYEQYF.

The chain uses TRBV7-9 and TRBJ2-3; D may correspond to TRBD1 or TRBD2 (5 bases each). The CDR3 runs to 14 residues. With 5 bases removed from V and 6 bases from J, the gap between germline ends came to 15 bases. The germline CDR1 and CDR2 sequences are SEHNR and FQNEAQ (reference sequence). DNA of the CDR3: TGTGCCAGCAGCACCGGGACCGCTTGGGATACGCAGTATTTT. Translation: CASSTGTAWDTQYF.

The rearrangement uses TRBV21-1 and TRBJ2-2; the table's TRBD2 call for D was not verified on the DNA. TRBV21-1 is given as a pseudogene. The CDR3 has 14 amino acids. The CDR3: CASSKHFWSGELFF. The CDR3 bases are TGTGCCAGCAGCAAGCACTTTTGGAGCGGGGAGCTGTTTTTT.

CDR3 in amino acids: CASTHKTKTYEQYF. CDR3 sequence (DNA): TGTGCCAGCACCCACAAGACGAAAACCTACGAGCAGTACTTC. The chain links TRBV14 to TRBJ2-7; D ambiguous. This CDR3 comprises 14 residues. V lost 7 bases, J lost 2 bases, and 15 bases lay in between. Per the germline V gene, CDR1 is SGHDN and CDR2 is FVKESK. Full variable domain (remainder filled in from reference TRBV14 and TRBJ2-7): EAGVTQFPSHSVIEKGQTVTLRCDPISGHDNLYWYRRVMGKEIKFLLHFVKESKQDESGMPNNRFLAERTGGTYSTLKVQPAELEDSGVYFCASTHKTKTYEQYFGPGTRLTVT.

The rearrangement joins TRBV29-1 to TRBJ2-7, with 8 bases that match TRBD1. V gave up 7 bases and J gave up 8 bases; unmatched junction bases: 16. This CDR3 has 14 amino acids. The germline CDR1 and CDR2 sequences are SQVTM and ANQGSEA. CDR3 sequence (DNA): TGCAGCGCCCTCGGTAGGCAGGGGGCGATCAAGCAGTACTTC. This gives the protein CSALGRQGAIKQYF.

This clone has more than one count but fewer than ten. The V gene is TRBV12-5, the J gene TRBJ2-5, with D possibly TRBD2 on 5 matching bases. This CDR3 has 15 residues. Trimming left V 4 bases short and J 4 bases short, with 16 bases between. In germline, CDR1 is LGHNT, CDR2 FRNRAP. The CDR3 nucleotides are TGTGCTAGTGGTTCCCCCGTAGGACTCAGAGAGACCCAGTACTTC. This sequence encodes CASGSPVGLRETQYF.

The V gene is TRBV7-9, the J gene TRBJ2-1, with 7 bases identical to TRBD1. Germline V CDR1 and CDR2: SEHNR, FQNEAQ (reference sequence). V gave up 4 bases and J gave up 2 bases; unmatched junction bases: 2. CDR3 length: 14 amino acids. The CDR3 DNA is TGTGCCAGCAGCTGGGGACAGCCCTACAATGAGCAGTTCTTC. This encodes CASSWGQPYNEQFF.

By share, this clone ranks as hyperexpanded. V gene TRBV29-1 combines with J gene TRBJ1-1; TRBD1 is a possible D gene (5 bases). The CDR3 has 11 residues. V was shortened by 1 base and J by 11 bases, with 11 bases between the two germline ends. Germline V gene data show CDR1 as SQVTM and CDR2 as ANQGSEA. The CDR3 loop reads CSVEVNRQAFF. The CDR3 bases are TGCAGCGTTGAAGTTAACAGACAGGCTTTCTTT.

The chain uses TRBV25-1 and TRBJ2-7, with D possibly matching TRBD2 (6 bases). Germline V gives CDR1 MGHDK, CDR2 SYGVNS. The CDR3 sequence is 15 residues long. V was cut by 1 base and J by 2 bases, with 12 bases left in between. In nucleotides, the CDR3 is TGTGCCAGCAGTGAATTCCAGGGAGGCACCTACGAGCAGTACTTC. It translates to CASSEFQGGTYEQYF.

The chain carries TRBV6-6 and TRBJ1-5; TRBD1 is a possible D gene (6 bases). Deletions cut 6 bases from V and 2 bases from J, with 8 bases between. Germline CDR1 reads MNHNY; CDR2 reads SVGAGI (reference sequence). The CDR3 runs 13 residues. CDR3 nucleotides: TGTGCCAGCAGATCAGGGGGCAATCAGCCCCAGCATTTT. Protein product: CASRSGGNQPQHF.

This clone has only one observation. A junction end diverges from the germline sequence, so it may reflect a read error. V is TRBV7-8 and J is TRBJ2-7; 8 nucleotides agree with TRBD1. This CDR3 is built from 14 residues. The germline gives CDR1 SGHVS, CDR2 FQNEAQ. CDR3 bases: TGCGCCAGCAGCCAAGGGGGACAGGCCTACGAGCAGTACTTC. Its translation is CASSQGGQAYEQYF.

The V and J genes are TRBV21-1 and TRBJ2-3. TRBV21-1 constitutes a pseudogene. The CDR3 spans 15 residues. The CDR3 DNA sequence: TGTGCCAGCAGCAATAAAGGGGAGTTGACAGATACGCAGTATTTT. It specifies CASSNKGELTDTQYF.

By share of the sample, this clone is medium-sized. The genes are TRBV14 and TRBJ2-1; possible D gene TRBD1, 5 bases. V shed 0 bases and J shed 6 bases, with 9 bases lying between them. The CDR3 runs 14 residues. Per the germline V gene, CDR1 is SGHDN and CDR2 is FVKESK. CDR3 DNA sequence: TGTGCCAGCAGCCAAGAATCAGGGTCCAATGAGCAGTTCTTC. This sequence encodes CASSQESGSNEQFF.